A selection of T cell receptor beta chains follows, all from one sample in a study of T cell responses to AZD1222 COVID-19 vaccine. Data came from immunoSEQ multiplex PCR; TCRdb stores just in-frame clones and leaves some out. The sample records 65,000 to 85,000 clones, approximately 91% being singletons. The sequences come from peripheral blood, collected on day 0 of AZD1222 vaccination. These receptors all stem from an adult in good health. The CDR3 runs from the conserved cysteine through the conserved F or W. D genes are given only for firm matches. Clone sizes are given selectively: once, few, many, or a class where the clone is expanded.

clone_size	d_call	v_call	j_call	cdr3_aa	cdr3_nt
once	NA	TRBV6-1	TRBJ2-1	CASSERSPSAYNEQFF	TGTGCCAGCAGTGAAAGATCGCCTAGCGCCTACAATGAGCAGTTCTTC
NA	NA	TRBV15	TRBJ2-5	CATSRDGNRETQYF	TGTGCCACCAGCAGAGATGGTAACCGTGAGACCCAGTACTTC
NA	NA	TRBV7-8	TRBJ1-1	CASSQSWGLGRTEAFF	TGTGCCAGCAGCCAATCTTGGGGTCTGGGGAGGACTGAAGCTTTCTTT
NA	TRBD1	TRBV6-5	TRBJ1-3	CASSRQGDSGNTIYF	TGTGCCAGCAGTAGACAGGGGGACTCTGGAAACACCATATATTTT
NA	NA	TRBV5-6	TRBJ2-5	CASSSGVGETQYF	TGTGCCAGCAGCTCAGGGGTGGGGGAGACCCAGTACTTC
NA	TRBD1	TRBV27	TRBJ1-3	CASSARTGGSEIYF	TGTGCCAGCAGTGCCCGGACAGGGGGCTCCGAAATATATTTT
NA	TRBD1	TRBV9	TRBJ1-6	CASRGTENSPLHF	TGTGCCAGCAGGGGGACAGAAAATTCACCCCTCCACTTT
NA	NA	TRBV18	TRBJ1-1	CASSLLTGLGTEAFF	TGTGCCAGCTCACTCCTTACAGGGCTTGGCACTGAAGCTTTCTTT
NA	TRBD2	TRBV28	TRBJ2-2	CASSPSLGTSGNTGELFF	TGTGCCAGCAGTCCCTCCCTCGGGACTAGCGGGAACACCGGGGAGCTGTTTTTT
NA	NA	TRBV6-5	TRBJ1-5	CASSYGQGRAQHF	TGTGCCAGCAGTTACGGCCAGGGGAGGGCCCAGCATTTT
NA	NA	TRBV28	TRBJ1-1	CASSLKANTEAFF	TGTGCCAGCAGTTTAAAGGCGAACACTGAAGCTTTCTTT
NA	NA	TRBV18	TRBJ1-1	CASSPPSGEREAFF	TGTGCCAGCTCACCACCCTCGGGGGAACGTGAAGCTTTCTTT
NA	TRBD1	TRBV7-3	TRBJ1-2	CASSLGQGGGYTF	TGTGCCAGCAGCCTGGGACAGGGCGGTGGCTACACCTTC
NA	NA	TRBV10-3	TRBJ2-5	CAISEGDQETQYF	TGTGCCATCAGTGAGGGAGACCAAGAGACCCAGTACTTC
NA	NA	TRBV11-3	TRBJ2-1	CASSNAGDEQFF	TGTGCCAGCAGCAACGCGGGCGATGAGCAGTTCTTC
NA	NA	TRBV27	TRBJ2-2	CASSRDMGLTGELFF	TGTGCCAGCAGTCGGGACATGGGCTTAACCGGGGAGCTGTTTTTT
NA	NA	TRBV4-2	TRBJ2-3	CASSQTRSTDTQYF	TGTGCCAGCAGCCAAACTAGATCCACAGATACGCAGTATTTT
few	NA	TRBV28	TRBJ1-1	CASRPLPSKNTEAFF	TGTGCCAGCAGACCCCTCCCCTCAAAGAACACTGAAGCTTTCTTT
NA	NA	TRBV6-1	TRBJ2-2	CASSGGTDRWSGELFF	TGTGCCAGCAGTGGGGGGACCGATCGCTGGTCCGGGGAGCTGTTTTTT
NA	NA	TRBV11-1	TRBJ1-3	CASSRTGASGNTIYF	TGTGCCAGCAGCCGCACAGGCGCCTCTGGAAACACCATATATTTT
NA	NA	TRBV27	TRBJ1-3	CASSPPGGNTIYF	TGTGCCAGCAGTCCCCCGGGTGGAAACACCATATATTTT
NA	TRBD2	TRBV12-3/TRBV12-4	TRBJ2-1	CASRREGNNEQFF	TGTGCCAGCAGACGGGAGGGGAACAATGAGCAGTTCTTC
NA	TRBD1	TRBV27	TRBJ2-7	CASSFTGTGSSYEQYF	TGTGCCAGCAGTTTCACCGGGACAGGGAGCTCCTACGAGCAGTACTTC
NA	NA	TRBV29-1	TRBJ1-3	CSVAIGAGGNTIYF	TGCAGCGTAGCCATCGGGGCAGGGGGAAACACCATATATTTT
NA	NA	TRBV6-2/TRBV6-3	TRBJ1-2	CASSYSNNYGYTF	TGTGCCAGCAGTTACTCTAATAACTATGGCTACACCTTC
NA	TRBD2	TRBV7-9	TRBJ2-5	CASSLAGGRGETQYF	TGTGCCAGCAGCTTGGCGGGGGGGCGCGGAGAGACCCAGTACTTC
NA	NA	TRBV6-5	TRBJ1-1	CAGQGGRTEAFF	TGTGCCGGACAAGGGGGGCGAACTGAAGCTTTCTTT
NA	NA	TRBV4-2	TRBJ2-1	CASSQARATNEQFF	TGTGCCAGCAGCCAAGCCAGGGCCACCAATGAGCAGTTCTTC
NA	TRBD1	TRBV19	TRBJ1-6	CASSPGTDSVPLHF	TGTGCCAGTAGTCCAGGGACAGATTCGGTACCCCTCCACTTT
NA	NA	TRBV4-1	TRBJ1-1	CASSFWEANTEAFF	TGCGCCAGCAGCTTTTGGGAAGCGAACACTGAAGCTTTCTTT
once	NA	TRBV12-5	TRBJ2-1	CASGSEGEQFF	TGTGCTAGTGGTTCAGAGGGAGAGCAGTTCTTC
NA	TRBD1	TRBV6-1	TRBJ2-1	CASSELTGGEQFF	TGTGCCAGCAGTGAACTCACAGGGGGTGAGCAGTTCTTC
NA	TRBD1	TRBV6-5	TRBJ2-3	CASSRTGGLIDTQYF	TGTGCCAGCAGCCGAACAGGGGGCCTAATAGATACGCAGTATTTT
NA	TRBD2	TRBV19	TRBJ2-1	CASSRRLAGGYNEQFF	TGTGCCAGTAGTAGGCGACTAGCGGGAGGTTACAATGAGCAGTTCTTC
NA	TRBD2	TRBV6-5	TRBJ2-1	CASSYGGGPGNEQFF	TGTGCCAGCAGTTACGGGGGAGGGCCGGGGAATGAGCAGTTCTTC
NA	NA	TRBV12-3/TRBV12-4	TRBJ2-1	CASSGSGIEFF	TGTGCCAGCAGTGGGTCGGGGATAGAGTTCTTC
NA	NA	TRBV5-6	TRBJ2-4	CASSLGPGIIQYF	TGTGCCAGCAGCTTGGGGCCGGGGATCATTCAGTACTTC